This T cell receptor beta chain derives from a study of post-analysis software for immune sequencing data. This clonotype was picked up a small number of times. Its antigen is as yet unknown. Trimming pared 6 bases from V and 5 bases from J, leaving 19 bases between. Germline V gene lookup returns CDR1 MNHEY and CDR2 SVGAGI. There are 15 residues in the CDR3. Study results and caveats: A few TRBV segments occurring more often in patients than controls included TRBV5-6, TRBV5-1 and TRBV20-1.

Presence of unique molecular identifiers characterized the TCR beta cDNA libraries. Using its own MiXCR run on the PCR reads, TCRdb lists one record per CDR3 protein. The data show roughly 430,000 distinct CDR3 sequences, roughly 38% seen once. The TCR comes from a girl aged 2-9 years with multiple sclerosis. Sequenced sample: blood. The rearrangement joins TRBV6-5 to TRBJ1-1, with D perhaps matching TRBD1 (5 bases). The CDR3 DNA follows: TGTGCCAGCAGGCGTCTTCAGGGCCCGGAGACTGAAGCTTTCTTT. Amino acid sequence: CASRRLQGPETEAFF.